Presented here are 10 T cell receptor beta chains from one specimen sequenced in a study of follicular helper T cells after annual influenza vaccination (dated by TCRdb to about 2017). Receptor libraries were prepared by the immunoSEQ multiplex PCR assay. TCRdb limited this immuneACCESS table to in-frame rearrangements with V and J called. A share of clones is missing; checked studies link under half to unresolved V genes, and the rest is unexplained. Across this sample there are about 11,000 clones, with around 80% seen only once. The top ten hold less than 0.95% of the sample. This specimen consisted of CXCR5- memory CD4+ T cells sorted from blood, obtained 6 weeks after influenza vaccination. Reading the label with the study, this specimen's cell subset or site is: CXCR5- memory CD4 T cells. These receptors were collected from an adult who received the influenza vaccine.

The V call is TRBV7-9, the J call TRBJ2-2, with D tentatively TRBD2 (7 bases). This CDR3 has 15 amino acids. V lost 7 bases and J 3 bases, leaving 15 bases between the germline ends. Germline CDR1 and CDR2: SEHNR and FQNEAQ (reference sequence). CDR3 loop: CASNLGGLDTGELFF. The DNA of the CDR3 is TGTGCCAGCAACCTCGGGGGGCTAGACACCGGGGAGCTGTTTTTT.

The V call is TRBV7-6, the J call TRBJ1-2; D is uncertain. This CDR3 has 14 residues. The V gene's germline CDR1 is SGHVS and CDR2 FNYEAQ. With 5 bases removed from V and 2 bases from J, the gap between germline ends came to 12 bases. CDR3 amino acids: CASSPAGTNYGYTF. CDR3 coding DNA: TGTGCCAGCAGCCCCGCGGGCACGAACTATGGCTACACCTTC. The complete variable domain, with remaining parts taken from reference TRBV7-6 and TRBJ1-2, reads GAGVSQSPRYKVTKRGQDVALRCDPISGHVSLYWYRQALGQGPEFLTYFNYEAQQDKSGLPNDRFSAERPEGSISTLTIQRTEQRDSAMYRCASSPAGTNYGYTFGSGTRLTVV.

In its sample, this clone was seen a few times. The chain couples TRBV9 to TRBJ1-6; D unclear. Germline lookup yields CDR1 SGDLS and CDR2 YYNGEE. The CDR3 spans 13 residues. V was pared by 0 bases and J by 9 bases, with 7 bases between. CDR3 in DNA: TGTGCCAGCAGCGTAGCTGGAGGTTCACCCCTCCACTTT. Protein sequence: CASSVAGGSPLHF.

The chain couples TRBV18 to TRBJ1-6; 8 bases match TRBD1. Germline CDR1 and CDR2: KGHSH and LQKENI. The CDR3 contains 15 residues. With V trimmed by 4 bases and J by 7 bases, 6 bases remained unmatched. CDR3 in DNA: TGTGCCAGCTCACAAAGGACAGGGATAAATTCACCCCTCCACTTT. This gives the protein CASSQRTGINSPLHF.

The chain recombines TRBV5-4 with TRBJ2-5; D tentatively reads TRBD1 or TRBD2 (6 bases each). The germline V gene has CDR1 SGHNT and CDR2 YYREEE (reference sequence). Between the trimmed V and J ends, which lost 6 bases and 2 bases, there was a span of 14 bases. The CDR3 contains 14 residues. The CDR3 bases are TGTGCCAGCAACAAACAGGGAGGTCAAGAGACCCAGTACTTC. Amino acid sequence: CASNKQGGQETQYF.

This clone was counted once. The V gene is TRBV5-6, the J gene TRBJ1-1; D possibly corresponds to TRBD1 (5 bases). This CDR3 contains 18 residues. Trimming removed 3 bases from V and 5 bases from J, with 26 bases in between. Germline V gives CDR1 SGHDT, CDR2 YYEEEE. The CDR3 protein is CASSSSAIYQGGNTEAFF. The CDR3 coding sequence is TGTGCCAGCAGCTCGTCAGCAATATATCAGGGAGGGAATACTGAAGCTTTCTTT.

The gene calls are TRBV5-1 and TRBJ2-3; D gene uncertain. V lost 4 bases and J 3 bases, leaving 12 bases between the germline ends. The germline CDR1 and CDR2 sequences are SGHRS and YFSETQ. The CDR3 extends over 14 amino acids. CDR3 in DNA: TGCGCCAGCAGCAAGGACCCCGAGACAGATACGCAGTATTTT. The encoded protein is CASSKDPETDTQYF.

The chain links TRBV28 to TRBJ2-1; no clear D. CDR3 length: 13 amino acids. Per the germline V gene, CDR1 is MDHEN and CDR2 is SYDVKM. The V gene lost 7 bases and the J gene lost 3 bases, with 10 bases spanning the gap. The CDR3 loop reads CASTSSYYNEQFF. The DNA for the CDR3 is TGTGCCAGCACCTCCTCATACTACAATGAGCAGTTCTTC.

This rearrangement joins TRBV6-5 to TRBJ1-1, with 7 bases aligning to TRBD1. The CDR3 length is 14 residues. The germline gives CDR1 MNHEY, CDR2 SVGAGI. The ends lost 6 bases at V and 4 bases at J; junction bases unmatched: 8. The CDR3 loop reads CASRTGAAFTEAFF. CDR3 sequence (DNA): TGTGCCAGCAGAACAGGGGCGGCGTTCACTGAAGCTTTCTTT.

The chain couples TRBV5-3 to TRBJ2-5, with D uncertain. TRBV5-3 is an ORF; its function is uncertain. The CDR3 consists of 11 residues. V was clipped by 3 bases and J by 9 bases, with 9 bases between them. This chain's CDR3 is CARSWNLAQYF. CDR3 sequence (DNA): TGTGCCAGAAGCTGGAACTTGGCCCAGTACTTC.